The TCR beta chain under discussion was sequenced for a study of OX40 agonist ivuxolimab in advanced cancers. J was trimmed by 4 bases and V by 0 bases; bases with no gene match: 4. Germline assignment: CDR1 SGHDT and CDR2 YYEEEE. The CDR3 runs to 15 residues. Generated by immunoSEQ multiplex PCR, the TCRdb table keeps only in-frame clones and is missing some. The sample contains approximately 61,000 clones, approximately 90% of which appear only once. The chain has TRBV5-6 and TRBJ2-7; 10 nucleotides align to TRBD2. The sequencing here drew on CD4+ or CD8+ T cells sorted from blood, taken in a trial of the OX40 agonist ivuxolimab. This receptor was taken from an adult with an advanced solid tumor such as melanoma, head and neck, liver or kidney cancer. The DNA for the CDR3 is TGTGCCAGCAGCTTGGTTAGCGGGGGGAATTACGAGCAGTACTTC. Translation gives CASSLVSGGNYEQYF.